This entry concerns a single T cell receptor beta chain. As yet, its antigen is unknown. These data come from a study of T cell responses to AZD1222 COVID-19 vaccine. The table came from immunoSEQ multiplex PCR; TCRdb's copy has only in-frame clones and leaves some out. Among roughly 180,000 clones, 94% were seen once, and the ten largest hold approximately 0.64%. The study, taken as a whole, reports: Seropositive AZD1222 recipients at baseline numbered only 5 or 6. Elevations in Spike-specific TCR breadth and depth followed administration of two AZD1222 doses. Mostly white British, mostly female donors; authors suggested clonal diversity may be underestimated.

Trimming took off 1 base at V and 9 bases at J, with 12 bases between the two ends. Germline CDR1 reads KGHDR; CDR2 reads SFDVKD. The CDR3 sequence is 13 residues long. The chain employs TRBV24-1 and TRBJ2-7, with TRBD1 as a possible D gene (5 bases). This receptor was obtained from an adult in good health. The input for sequencing was peripheral blood, taken on day 0 of AZD1222 vaccination. For the CDR3, the DNA is TGTGCCACCAGTGATTTTGTAGGGGCGATGCAGTACTTC. It is translated as CATSDFVGAMQYF.